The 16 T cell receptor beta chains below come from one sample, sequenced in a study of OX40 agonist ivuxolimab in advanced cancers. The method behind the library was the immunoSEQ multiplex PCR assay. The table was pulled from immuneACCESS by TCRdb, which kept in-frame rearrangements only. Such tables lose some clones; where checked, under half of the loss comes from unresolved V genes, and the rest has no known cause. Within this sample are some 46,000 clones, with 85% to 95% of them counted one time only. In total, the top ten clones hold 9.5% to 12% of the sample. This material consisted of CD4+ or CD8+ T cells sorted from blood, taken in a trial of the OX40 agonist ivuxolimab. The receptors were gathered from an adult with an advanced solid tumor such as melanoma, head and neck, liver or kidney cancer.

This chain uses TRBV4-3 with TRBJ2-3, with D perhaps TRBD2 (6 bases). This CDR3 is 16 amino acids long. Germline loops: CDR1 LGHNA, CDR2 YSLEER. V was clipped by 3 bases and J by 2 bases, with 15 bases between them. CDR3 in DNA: TGCGCCAGCAGCCAGTCCCCCTGGGGGGTCACAGATACGCAGTATTTT. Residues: CASSQSPWGVTDTQYF.

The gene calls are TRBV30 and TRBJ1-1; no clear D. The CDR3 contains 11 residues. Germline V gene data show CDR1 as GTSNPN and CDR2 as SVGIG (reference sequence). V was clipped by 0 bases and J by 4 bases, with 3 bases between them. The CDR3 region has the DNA TGTGCCTGGAGTGTAATCACTGAAGCTTTCTTT. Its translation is CAWSVITEAFF.

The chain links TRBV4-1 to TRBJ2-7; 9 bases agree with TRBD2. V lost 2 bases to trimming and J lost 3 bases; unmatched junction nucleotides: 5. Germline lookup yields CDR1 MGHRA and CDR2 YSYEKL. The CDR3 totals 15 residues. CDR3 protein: CASSQRLAGDYEQYF. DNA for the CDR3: TGCGCCAGCAGCCAAAGGTTAGCGGGAGACTACGAGCAGTACTTC.

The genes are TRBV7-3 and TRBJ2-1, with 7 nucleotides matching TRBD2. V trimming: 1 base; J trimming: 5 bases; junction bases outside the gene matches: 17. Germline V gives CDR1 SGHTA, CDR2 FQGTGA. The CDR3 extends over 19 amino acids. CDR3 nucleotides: TGTGCCAGCAGCTTAAAGCTTGTTGGGGGGGTCTCACGGAACAATGAGCAGTTCTTC. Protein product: CASSLKLVGGVSRNNEQFF.

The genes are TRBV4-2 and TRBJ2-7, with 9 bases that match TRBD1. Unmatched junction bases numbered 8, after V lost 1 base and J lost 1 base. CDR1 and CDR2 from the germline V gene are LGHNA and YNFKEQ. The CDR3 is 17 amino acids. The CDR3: CASSQGPGQGSSYEQYF. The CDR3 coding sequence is TGTGCCAGCAGCCAAGGACCGGGACAGGGATCGTCCTACGAGCAGTACTTC.

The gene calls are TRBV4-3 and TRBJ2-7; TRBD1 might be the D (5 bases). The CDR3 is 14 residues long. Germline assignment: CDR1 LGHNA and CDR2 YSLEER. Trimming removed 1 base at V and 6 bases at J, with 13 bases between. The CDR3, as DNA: TGCGCCAGCAGCCAAGTTGGGGCTGGTCGCGAGCAGTACTTC. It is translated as CASSQVGAGREQYF.

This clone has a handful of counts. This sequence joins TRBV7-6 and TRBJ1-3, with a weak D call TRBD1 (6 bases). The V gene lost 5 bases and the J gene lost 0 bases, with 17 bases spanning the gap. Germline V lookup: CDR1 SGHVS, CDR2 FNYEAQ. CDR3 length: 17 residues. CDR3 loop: CASSAGTRAFSGNTIYF. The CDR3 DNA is TGTGCCAGCAGCGCCGGGACAAGGGCTTTCTCTGGAAACACCATATATTTT.

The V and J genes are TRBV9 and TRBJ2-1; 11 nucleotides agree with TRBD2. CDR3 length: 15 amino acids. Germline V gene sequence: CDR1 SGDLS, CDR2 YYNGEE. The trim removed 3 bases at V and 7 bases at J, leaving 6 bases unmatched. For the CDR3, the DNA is TGTGCCAGCAGCGCCTCCGGGACTAGCGGTAATGAGCAGTTCTTC. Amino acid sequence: CASSASGTSGNEQFF.

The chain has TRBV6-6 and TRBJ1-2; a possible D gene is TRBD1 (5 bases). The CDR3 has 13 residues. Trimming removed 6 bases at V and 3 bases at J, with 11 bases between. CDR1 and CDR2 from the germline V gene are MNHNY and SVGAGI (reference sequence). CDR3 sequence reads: CASRPGFDYGYTF. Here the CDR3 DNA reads TGTGCCAGCAGACCAGGGTTCGACTATGGCTACACCTTC.

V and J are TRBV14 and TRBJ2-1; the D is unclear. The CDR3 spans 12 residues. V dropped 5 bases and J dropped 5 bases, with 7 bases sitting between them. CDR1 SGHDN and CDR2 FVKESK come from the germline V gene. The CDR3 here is CASSYVDNEQFF. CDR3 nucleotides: TGTGCCAGCAGCTATGTGGACAATGAGCAGTTCTTC.

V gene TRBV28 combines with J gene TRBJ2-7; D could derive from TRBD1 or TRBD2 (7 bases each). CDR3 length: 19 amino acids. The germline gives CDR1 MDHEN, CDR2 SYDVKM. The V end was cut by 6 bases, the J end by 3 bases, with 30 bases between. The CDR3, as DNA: TGTGCCAGCAGCCCCGGGGGAGGGGGCAGGGTACAGGTAAGCTACGAGCAGTACTTC. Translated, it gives CASSPGGGGRVQVSYEQYF.

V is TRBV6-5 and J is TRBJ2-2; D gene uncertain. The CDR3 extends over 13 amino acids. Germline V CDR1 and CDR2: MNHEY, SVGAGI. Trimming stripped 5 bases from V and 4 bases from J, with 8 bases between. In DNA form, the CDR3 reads TGTGCCAGCAGTACAATAGGCACCGGGGAGCTGTTTTTT. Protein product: CASSTIGTGELFF.

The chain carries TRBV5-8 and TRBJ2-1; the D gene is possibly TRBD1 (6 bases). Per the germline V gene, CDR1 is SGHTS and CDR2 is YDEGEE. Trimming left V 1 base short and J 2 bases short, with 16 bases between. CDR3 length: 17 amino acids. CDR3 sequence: CASSLTRGLGAYNEQFF. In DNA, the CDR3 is TGTGCCAGCAGCTTGACCAGGGGCCTGGGGGCCTACAATGAGCAGTTCTTC.

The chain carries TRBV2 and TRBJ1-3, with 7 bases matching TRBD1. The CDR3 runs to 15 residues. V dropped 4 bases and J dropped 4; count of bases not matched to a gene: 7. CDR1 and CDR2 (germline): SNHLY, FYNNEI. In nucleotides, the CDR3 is TGTGCCAGCAGTGTAGAGGGGGCGACAGGAAACACCATATATTTT. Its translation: CASSVEGATGNTIYF.

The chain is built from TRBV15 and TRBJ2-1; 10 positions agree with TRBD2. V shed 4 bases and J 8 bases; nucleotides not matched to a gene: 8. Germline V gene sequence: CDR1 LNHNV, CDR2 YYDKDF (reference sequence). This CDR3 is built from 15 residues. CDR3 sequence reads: CATSKSGRAVHEQFF. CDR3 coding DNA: TGTGCCACCAGCAAAAGCGGGAGGGCAGTTCATGAGCAGTTCTTC.

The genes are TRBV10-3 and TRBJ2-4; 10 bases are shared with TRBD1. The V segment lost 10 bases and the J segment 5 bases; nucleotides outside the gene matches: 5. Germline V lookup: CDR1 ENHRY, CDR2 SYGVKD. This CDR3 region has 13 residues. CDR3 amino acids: CATRGTGENIQYF. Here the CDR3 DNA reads TGTGCCACCCGGGGGACAGGGGAAAACATTCAGTACTTC.